This T cell receptor beta chain was captured in a study of regulatory and conventional T cells in RAG deficiency. Note on this clone: As yet, its antigen is unknown.

CDR1 MNHNY and CDR2 SVGAGI come from the germline V gene (reference sequence). This CDR3 region has 12 residues. V was shortened by 6 bases and J by 7 bases, with 13 bases between the two germline ends. Produced via immunoSEQ multiplex PCR; TCRdb's table is partial and in-frame only. This sample has more than 40,000 clones, with over 80% found just once. The sorted conventional CD4+ T cells were CD25-low and CD127-high, with genomic DNA sequenced. Study-level points and caveats: Treg unique TCR beta sequences were around 100-fold fewer in Omenn syndrome and CID/AS patients than controls.

The data also belong to a second study, concerning regulatory T cells. From that second work: Amplification used 52 TRBV primers and 13 TRBJ primers.

Sequenced material: CD4+ effector T cells sorted from blood. The TCR was taken from a human donor in good health. The chain joins TRBV6-6 to TRBJ2-7; D may match TRBD1 or TRBD2 (5 bases each). The CDR3 loop reads CASRGEGEEQYF. In nucleotides, the CDR3 is TGTGCCAGCAGAGGAGAAGGGGAGGAGCAGTACTTC.